This T cell receptor beta chain was recorded in a study of OX40 agonist ivuxolimab in advanced cancers. In the study overall: Roughly two fifths of patients had received prior checkpoint inhibitor therapy. Study conclusions and caveats: Partial responders at 0.1-3.0 mg/kg showed near-lowest clonal expansion.

Generated by immunoSEQ multiplex PCR, the TCRdb table keeps only in-frame clones and is missing some. This sample has roughly 54,000 clones, with around 89% found just once. For this clone: What it binds is unknown.

Germline CDR1 is SGHRS and CDR2 is YFSETQ. The V gene lost 4 bases and the J gene lost 5 bases, with 10 bases spanning the gap. This CDR3 region has 13 residues. The clonotype comes from an adult with an advanced solid tumor such as melanoma, head and neck, liver or kidney cancer. Sequenced here: CD4+ or CD8+ T cells sorted from blood, sampled in a trial of the OX40 agonist ivuxolimab. The chain joins TRBV5-1 to TRBJ2-1; possible D gene TRBD1, 6 bases. The CDR3 reads CASSIGQNNEQFF. Written as DNA, the CDR3 is TGCGCCAGCAGCATAGGACAGAACAATGAGCAGTTCTTC.